This T cell receptor (beta chain) was recorded in a study of blood T cells in healthy people across ages. This CDR3 is 15 amino acids long. CDR1 and CDR2 (germline): SGHRS, YFSETQ. The V gene lost 0 bases and the J gene lost 2 bases, with 9 bases spanning the gap. As regards this clonotype: The target antigen is unknown.

The study recruited healthy Caucasian donors from Russia who were aged about 6 to 95. At least 5 micrograms of total RNA were extracted per sample. General study points: Higher diversity and more naive CD4+ cells were features of long-lived donors, compared to aged donors.

It was with a sample-barcoded 5' primer and a J-beta primer mix that a second PCR of roughly 7 to 12 cycles was run. Sequencing yielded, for each sample, at least 3 million paired-end reads carrying CDR3. TCRdb reprocessed the 5' RACE reads with MiXCR, giving one entry per CDR3 protein. The sample lists 1.8 million or so distinct CDR3 sequences; more than 35% were seen once. The sample was blood. The TCR comes from a human donor in good health. This sequence joins TRBV5-1 and TRBJ1-5, with D unresolved. The CDR3 region is CASSLAGYGNQPQHF. DNA of the CDR3: TGCGCCAGCAGCTTGGCCGGGTACGGCAATCAGCCCCAGCATTTT.